Each of the 16 T cell receptor beta chains below was sequenced from the same sample in a study of blood T cell repertoires in COVID-19. Repertoires were generated with immunoSEQ multiplex PCR, while TCRdb's copy carries only in-frame clones and drops some. The sample has under 85,000 clones; approximately 83% are singletons. Sequenced input: peripheral blood. The receptors shown here come from a human donor in a cohort sampled during active COVID-19.

This chain uses TRBV7-2 with TRBJ1-4, with no clear D. Trimming pared 2 bases from V and 0 bases from J, leaving 7 bases between. Germline lookup yields CDR1 SGHTA and CDR2 FQGNSA. The CDR3 spans 15 residues. The DNA of the CDR3 is TGTGCCAGCAGCTTACGGGTTACAACTAATGAAAAACTGTTTTTT. Protein: CASSLRVTTNEKLFF. The entire variable domain, with the rest obtained from reference TRBV7-2 and TRBJ1-4, is as follows: GAGVSQSPSNKVTEKGKDVELRCDPISGHTALYWYRQSLGQGLEFLIYFQGNSAPDKSGLPSDRFSAERTGGSVSTLTIQRTQQEDSAVYLCASSLRVTTNEKLFFGSGTQLSVL.

The chain combines TRBV27 with TRBJ2-3; unclear D gene. The ends were cut back, 6 bases at V and 0 bases at J, with 10 bases in the middle. This CDR3 spans 14 amino acids. In germline, CDR1 is MNHEY, CDR2 SMNVEV (reference sequence). The CDR3 DNA reads as TGTGCCAGCAGGACCGCCGGGAGCACAGATACGCAGTATTTT. It yields the protein CASRTAGSTDTQYF.

The rearrangement joins TRBV5-4 to TRBJ1-5, with 7 bases fitting TRBD1. From germline, CDR1 is SGHNT and CDR2 YYREEE (reference sequence). V shed 4 bases and J 2 bases; nucleotides not matched to a gene: 18. This CDR3 comprises 19 residues. The CDR3 loop is CASSPSGQPRQGGNQPQHF. Here the CDR3 DNA reads TGTGCCAGCAGCCCATCGGGACAGCCTCGACAAGGGGGCAATCAGCCCCAGCATTTT.

The chain links TRBV7-2 to TRBJ1-2; 10 bases align to TRBD1. The length of the CDR3 is 14 residues. Germline CDR1 SGHTA, CDR2 FQGNSA. V dropped 4 bases and J dropped 14; count of bases not matched to a gene: 13. The CDR3 reads CASSSGLTGTGATF. In DNA form, the CDR3 reads TGTGCCAGCAGCTCTGGATTAACCGGGACAGGGGCTACCTTC.

The genes are TRBV4-3 and TRBJ2-2, with D possibly being TRBD1 (5 bases). CDR3 length equals 16 residues. Trimming left V 0 bases short and J 4 bases short, with 12 bases between. Germline values: CDR1 LGHNA, CDR2 YSLEER. CDR3 protein: CASSQDRVLSTGELFF. The CDR3, as DNA: TGCGCCAGCAGCCAAGACAGGGTGTTAAGCACCGGGGAGCTGTTTTTT.

CDR3 coding DNA: TGTGCCAGCAGCTTAGAGGTCACTCCGCGGATAGAGACCCAGTACTTC. Amino acid sequence: CASSLEVTPRIETQYF. The chain combines TRBV7-2 with TRBJ2-5; D gene uncertain. V was cut by 1 base and J by 4 bases, with 16 bases left in between. The CDR3 has 16 residues. Per germline, CDR1 SGHTA and CDR2 FQGNSA.

J is TRBJ2-5 and V is TRBV5-1; maybe TRBD2 (5 bases). The CDR3 has 14 amino acids. The germline V gene encodes CDR1 SGHRS and CDR2 YFSETQ. Trimming removed 1 base from V and 6 bases from J, with 13 bases in between. The CDR3, as DNA: TGCGCCAGCAGCTTGCCCGAGGGATTGAAGACCCAGTACTTC. Its translation is CASSLPEGLKTQYF.

The chain employs TRBV19 and TRBJ1-6, with TRBD1 matching 7 bases. The CDR3 is made up of 14 amino acids. J gave up 6 bases and V 6 bases, and 5 bases lay outside the gene matches. The germline CDR1 and CDR2 sequences are LNHDA and SQIVND (reference sequence). CDR3 nucleotide sequence: TGTGCCAGTAGCCGGGCAGGGGGTAATTCACCCCTCCACTTT. Protein sequence: CASSRAGGNSPLHF. Full variable domain (outside the CDR3, taken from reference TRBV19 and TRBJ1-6): DGGITQSPKYLFRKEGQNVTLSCEQNLNHDAMYWYRQDPGQGLRLIYYSQIVNDFQKGDIAEGYSVSREKKESFPLTVTSAQKNPTAFYLCASSRAGGNSPLHFGNGTRLTVT.

V gene TRBV6-5 combines with J gene TRBJ1-6; 9 nucleotides line up with TRBD1. There are 14 residues in the CDR3. The V segment lost 8 bases and the J segment 10 bases; nucleotides outside the gene matches: 9. Looked up from germline, CDR1 is MNHEY and CDR2 is SVGAGI. CDR3 bases: TGTGCCAGCGGAAAGGGACAGGGAGAATCACCCCTCCACTTT. It translates to CASGKGQGESPLHF.

The CDR3 DNA is TGCAGCGGAGGGACAGGGACTAGGAGCTCCTATAATTCACCCCTCCACTTT. Translating it yields CSGGTGTRSSYNSPLHF. The rearrangement joins TRBV29-1 to TRBJ1-6; 9 positions match TRBD1. V was pared by 7 bases and J by 0 bases, with 10 bases of the junction left unmatched. This CDR3 region has 17 residues. Germline assignment: CDR1 SQVTM and CDR2 ANQGSEA.

The rearrangement uses TRBV7-2 and TRBJ2-3; tentative D call: TRBD1 (6 bases). CDR3 size: 14 residues. V lost 1 base to trimming and J lost 1 base, with 6 bases between them. From germline, CDR1 is SGHTA and CDR2 FQGNSA. CDR3 loop: CASSLDRGTDTQYF. DNA of the CDR3: TGTGCCAGCAGCTTAGACAGGGGCACAGATACGCAGTATTTT.

The chain joins TRBV7-9 to TRBJ1-5; unclear D gene. CDR1 and CDR2 (germline): SEHNR, FQNEAQ (reference sequence). The CDR3 covers 13 residues. V shed 5 bases and J shed 3 bases, with 8 bases lying between them. CDR3 protein: CASSGGLNQPQHF. In DNA, the CDR3 is TGTGCCAGCAGCGGAGGTCTCAATCAGCCCCAGCATTTT.

The CDR3 DNA reads TGTGCCAGCAGCCTACAGGGGGCATTGAATTCACCCCTCCACTTT. It codes for CASSLQGALNSPLHF. J is TRBJ1-6 and V is TRBV3-1 (or the pseudogene TRBV3-2); 9 bases fit TRBD1. Germline lookup yields CDR1 LGHDT and CDR2 YNNKEL (reference sequence). There are 15 residues in the CDR3. V was pared by 4 bases and J by 7 bases, with 5 bases of the junction left unmatched.

This clone was observed a single time. The chain uses TRBV19 and TRBJ1-1; TRBD1 might be the D (5 bases). CDR3 length: 17 residues. The germline CDR1 and CDR2 sequences are LNHDA and SQIVND (reference sequence). V was trimmed by 2 bases and J by 2 bases, leaving 18 bases between them. The CDR3 DNA reads as TGTGCCAGTAGTATATATCGGGGGTGGCCAACCAACACTGAAGCTTTCTTT. It translates to CASSIYRGWPTNTEAFF.

V and J are TRBV7-2 and TRBJ2-1; weak D call: TRBD1 (5 bases). This CDR3 has 11 residues. The germline V gene encodes CDR1 SGHTA and CDR2 FQGNSA. Deletions cut 6 bases from V and 8 bases from J, with 8 bases between. The chain's CDR3 is CASRRQHEQFF. The CDR3 DNA follows: TGTGCCAGCAGACGACAGCATGAGCAGTTCTTC.

This rearrangement joins TRBV10-3 to TRBJ2-3; 13 bases map to TRBD2. The V gene's germline CDR1 is ENHRY and CDR2 SYGVKD. V was clipped by 6 bases and J by 1 base; unmatched bases: 10. The CDR3 extends over 18 amino acids. DNA for the CDR3: TGTGCCATCAGGAGGGGCTGGACTAGCGGGGGACGCACAGATACGCAGTATTTT. It encodes CAIRRGWTSGGRTDTQYF.